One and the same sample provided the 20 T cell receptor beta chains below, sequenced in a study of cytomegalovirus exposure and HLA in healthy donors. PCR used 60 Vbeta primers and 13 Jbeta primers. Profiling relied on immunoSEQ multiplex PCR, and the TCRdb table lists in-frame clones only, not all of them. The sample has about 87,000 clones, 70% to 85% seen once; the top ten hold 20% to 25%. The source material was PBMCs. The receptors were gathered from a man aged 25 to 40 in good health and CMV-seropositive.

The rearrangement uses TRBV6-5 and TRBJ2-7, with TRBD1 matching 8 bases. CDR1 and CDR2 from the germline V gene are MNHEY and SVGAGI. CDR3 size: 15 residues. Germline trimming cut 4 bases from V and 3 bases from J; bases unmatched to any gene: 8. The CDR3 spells CASSSTGTGLYEQYF. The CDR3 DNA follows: TGTGCCAGCAGTTCCACCGGGACAGGCCTCTACGAGCAGTACTTC.

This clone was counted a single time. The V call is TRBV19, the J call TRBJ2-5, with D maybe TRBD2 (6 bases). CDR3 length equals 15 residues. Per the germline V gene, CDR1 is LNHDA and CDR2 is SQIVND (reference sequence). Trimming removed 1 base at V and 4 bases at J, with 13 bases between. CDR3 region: CASSIGRVEGETQYF. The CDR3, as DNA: TGTGCCAGTAGTATAGGCAGGGTGGAGGGAGAGACCCAGTACTTC. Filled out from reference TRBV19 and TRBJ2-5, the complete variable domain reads DGGITQSPKYLFRKEGQNVTLSCEQNLNHDAMYWYRQDPGQGLRLIYYSQIVNDFQKGDIAEGYSVSREKKESFPLTVTSAQKNPTAFYLCASSIGRVEGETQYFGPGTRLLVL.

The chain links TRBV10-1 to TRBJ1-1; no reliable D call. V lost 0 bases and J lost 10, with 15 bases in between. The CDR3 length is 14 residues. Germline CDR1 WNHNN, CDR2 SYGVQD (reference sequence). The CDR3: CASSESKEVRGAFF. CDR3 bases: TGCGCCAGCAGTGAGTCGAAGGAGGTTCGTGGAGCTTTCTTT.

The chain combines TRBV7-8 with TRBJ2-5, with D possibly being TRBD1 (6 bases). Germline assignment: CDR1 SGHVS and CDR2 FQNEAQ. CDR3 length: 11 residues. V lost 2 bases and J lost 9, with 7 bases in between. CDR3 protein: CASSLKGAQYF. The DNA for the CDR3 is TGTGCCAGCAGCTTAAAGGGGGCCCAGTACTTC.

The CDR3 DNA reads as TGTGCCAGCAGTCGGTTAACAGGGGCTAGGGAGCAGTACTTC. Translating it yields CASSRLTGAREQYF. The chain employs TRBV27 and TRBJ2-5; TRBD1 aligns across 7 bases. The trim removed 5 bases at V and 11 bases at J, leaving 14 bases unmatched. CDR3 length: 14 amino acids. Per germline, CDR1 MNHEY and CDR2 SMNVEV (reference sequence).

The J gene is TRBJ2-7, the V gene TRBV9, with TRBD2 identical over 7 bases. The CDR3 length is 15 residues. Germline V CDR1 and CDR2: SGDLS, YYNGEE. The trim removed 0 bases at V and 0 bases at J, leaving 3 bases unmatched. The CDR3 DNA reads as TGTGCCAGCAGCGTAGCCGGGACTAACTCCTACGAGCAGTACTTC. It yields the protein CASSVAGTNSYEQYF.

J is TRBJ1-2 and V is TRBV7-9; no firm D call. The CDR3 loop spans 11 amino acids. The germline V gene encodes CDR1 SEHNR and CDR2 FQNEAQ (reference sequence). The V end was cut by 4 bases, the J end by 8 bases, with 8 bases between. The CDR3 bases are TGTGCCAGCAGCTCCGTCGGGGGCTACACCTTC. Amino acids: CASSSVGGYTF.

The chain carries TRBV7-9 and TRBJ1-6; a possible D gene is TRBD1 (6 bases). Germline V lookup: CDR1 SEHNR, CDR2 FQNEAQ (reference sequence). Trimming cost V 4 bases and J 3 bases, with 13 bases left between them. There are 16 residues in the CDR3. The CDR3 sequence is CASSYMTGSYNSPLHF. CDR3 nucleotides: TGTGCCAGCAGCTATATGACAGGCAGCTATAATTCACCCCTCCACTTT.

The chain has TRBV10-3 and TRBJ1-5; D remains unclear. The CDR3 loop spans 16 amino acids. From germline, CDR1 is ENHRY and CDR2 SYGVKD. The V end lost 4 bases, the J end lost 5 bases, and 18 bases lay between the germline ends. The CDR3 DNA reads TGTGCCATCAGTGGGGGAGCCGGCAATGGGGATCAGCCCCAGCATTTT. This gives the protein CAISGGAGNGDQPQHF.

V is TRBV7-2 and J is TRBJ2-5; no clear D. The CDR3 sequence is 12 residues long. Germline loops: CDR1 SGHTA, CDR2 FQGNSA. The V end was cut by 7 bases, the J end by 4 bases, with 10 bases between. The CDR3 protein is CASTLGAETQYF. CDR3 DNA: TGTGCCAGCACCCTAGGCGCAGAGACCCAGTACTTC.

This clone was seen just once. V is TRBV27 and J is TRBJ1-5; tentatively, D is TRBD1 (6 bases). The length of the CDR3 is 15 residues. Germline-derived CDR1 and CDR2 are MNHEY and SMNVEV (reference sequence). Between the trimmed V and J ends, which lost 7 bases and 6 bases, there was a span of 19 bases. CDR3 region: CASKGAEGTSQPQHF. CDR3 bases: TGTGCCAGCAAAGGGGCGGAAGGGACAAGTCAGCCCCAGCATTTT.

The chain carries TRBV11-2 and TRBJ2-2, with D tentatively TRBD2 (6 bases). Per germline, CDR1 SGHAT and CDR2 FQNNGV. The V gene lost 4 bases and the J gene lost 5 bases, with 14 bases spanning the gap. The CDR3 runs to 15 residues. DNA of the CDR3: TGTGCCAGCAGCTCGAGTCTAGCGTATACCGGGGAGCTGTTTTTT. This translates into CASSSSLAYTGELFF.

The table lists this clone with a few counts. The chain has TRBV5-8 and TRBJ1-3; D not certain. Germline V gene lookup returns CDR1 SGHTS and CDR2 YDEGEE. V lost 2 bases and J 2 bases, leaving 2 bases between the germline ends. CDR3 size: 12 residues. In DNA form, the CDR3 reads TGTGCCAGCAGCTTCGCTGGAAACACCATATATTTT. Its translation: CASSFAGNTIYF.

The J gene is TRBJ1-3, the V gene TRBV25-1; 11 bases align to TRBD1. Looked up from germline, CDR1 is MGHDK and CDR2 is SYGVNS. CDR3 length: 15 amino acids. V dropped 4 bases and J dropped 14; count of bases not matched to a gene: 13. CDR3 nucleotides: TGTGCCAGCAGTGTCCCGGGACAGGGGGACCCCCCCTTATATTTT. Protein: CASSVPGQGDPPLYF.

Here the CDR3 reads CASGNNTEAFF. Here the CDR3 DNA reads TGTGCCAGCGGGAACAACACTGAAGCTTTCTTT. J is TRBJ1-1 and V is TRBV30; D remains ambiguous. The CDR3 extends over 11 amino acids. V was cut by 8 bases and J by 2 bases, with 9 bases left in between. Per the germline V gene, CDR1 is GTSNPN and CDR2 is SVGIG (reference sequence).

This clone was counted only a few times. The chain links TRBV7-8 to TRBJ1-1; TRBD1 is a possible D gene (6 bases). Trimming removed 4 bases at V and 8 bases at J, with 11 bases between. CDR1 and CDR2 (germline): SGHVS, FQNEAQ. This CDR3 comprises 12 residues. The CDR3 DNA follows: TGTGCCAGCAGCTCGGACAGAAGAGAAGCTTTCTTT. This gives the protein CASSSDRREAFF.

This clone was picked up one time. The chain's CDR3 is CASSRRGEGGYTF. Written as DNA, the CDR3 is TGTGCCAGCAGCCGGAGGGGGGAGGGCGGCTACACCTTC. V and J are TRBV6-5 and TRBJ1-2; D is perhaps TRBD1 (6 bases). V was trimmed by 6 bases and J by 8 bases, leaving 16 bases between them. Per germline, CDR1 MNHEY and CDR2 SVGAGI. The CDR3 length is 13 residues.

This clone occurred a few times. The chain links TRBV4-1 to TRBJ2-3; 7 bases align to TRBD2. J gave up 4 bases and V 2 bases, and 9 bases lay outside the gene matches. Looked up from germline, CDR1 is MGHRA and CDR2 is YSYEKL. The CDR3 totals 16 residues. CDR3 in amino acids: CASSQSWAGAPDTQYF. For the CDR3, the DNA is TGCGCCAGCAGCCAAAGCTGGGCGGGAGCACCAGATACGCAGTATTTT.

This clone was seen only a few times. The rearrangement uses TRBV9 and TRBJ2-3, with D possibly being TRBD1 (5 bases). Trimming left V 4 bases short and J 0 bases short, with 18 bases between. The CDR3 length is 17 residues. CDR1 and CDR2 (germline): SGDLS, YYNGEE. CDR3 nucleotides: TGTGCCAGCAGCCTCGATGGGGCAGAAAGTAGCACAGATACGCAGTATTTT. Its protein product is CASSLDGAESSTDTQYF.

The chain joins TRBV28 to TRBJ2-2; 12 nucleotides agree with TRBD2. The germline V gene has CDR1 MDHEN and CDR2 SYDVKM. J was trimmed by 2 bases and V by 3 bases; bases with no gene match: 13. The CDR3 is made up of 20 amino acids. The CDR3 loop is CASSLGLAGGTTRNTGELFF. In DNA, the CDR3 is TGTGCCAGCAGTTTGGGTCTAGCGGGAGGGACCACCAGAAACACCGGGGAGCTGTTTTTT.